What follows is one T cell receptor (beta chain) and its context. Its specificity is not known. TCRdb called the RT-PCR reads again in MiXCR, with one record for every CDR3 protein. The repertoire includes roughly 700,000 distinct CDR3 sequences, approximately 13% of them detected once, and around 6.5% sits in the top ten. V shed 0 bases and J 4 bases; nucleotides not matched to a gene: 12. The CDR3 totals 19 residues. Per germline, CDR1 DFQATT and CDR2 SNEGSKA (reference sequence). This sample is drawn from a study of response to subunit inactivated influenza vaccine. Study findings and constraints: Authors suggested that a seasonal influenza vaccination recruits few new T cells each time.

The sequences come from PBMCs from blood, collected 14 days before vaccination. J is TRBJ2-7 and V is TRBV20-1; 16 bases line up with TRBD2. The TCR comes from a man aged 50 to 59 who received an inactivated influenza vaccine. In nucleotides, the CDR3 is TGCAGTGCTAGAGATCCAGGGACTAGCGGGAGGGCCGGGGTGTACGAGCAGTACTTC. Translation: CSARDPGTSGRAGVYEQYF.